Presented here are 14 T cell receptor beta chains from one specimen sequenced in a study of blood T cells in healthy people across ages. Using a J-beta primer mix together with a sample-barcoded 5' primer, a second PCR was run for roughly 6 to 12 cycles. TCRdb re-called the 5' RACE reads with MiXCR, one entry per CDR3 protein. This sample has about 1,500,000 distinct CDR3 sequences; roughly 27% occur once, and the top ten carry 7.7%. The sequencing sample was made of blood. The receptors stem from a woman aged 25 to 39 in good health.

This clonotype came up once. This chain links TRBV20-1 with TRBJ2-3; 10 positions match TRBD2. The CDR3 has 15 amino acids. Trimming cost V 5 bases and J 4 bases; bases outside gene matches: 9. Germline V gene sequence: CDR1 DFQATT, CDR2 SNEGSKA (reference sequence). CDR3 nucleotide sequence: TGCAGTGCTGCTGCAACTAGCGGGGATGCAGATACGCAGTATTTT. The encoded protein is CSAAATSGDADTQYF.

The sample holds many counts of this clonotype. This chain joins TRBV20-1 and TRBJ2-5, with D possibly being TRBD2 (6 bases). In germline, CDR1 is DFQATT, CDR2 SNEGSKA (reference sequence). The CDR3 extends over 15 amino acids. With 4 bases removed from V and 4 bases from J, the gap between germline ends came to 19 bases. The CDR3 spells CSAIWGLSTGETQYF. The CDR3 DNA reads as TGCAGTGCTATTTGGGGACTTTCGACCGGAGAGACCCAGTACTTC.

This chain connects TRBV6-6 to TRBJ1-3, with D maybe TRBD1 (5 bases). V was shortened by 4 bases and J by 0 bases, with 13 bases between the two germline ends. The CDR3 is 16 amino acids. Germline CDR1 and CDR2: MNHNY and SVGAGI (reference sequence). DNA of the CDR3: TGTGCCAGCAGTTTTAAACAGGCCTCCTCTGGAAACACCATATATTTT. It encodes CASSFKQASSGNTIYF.

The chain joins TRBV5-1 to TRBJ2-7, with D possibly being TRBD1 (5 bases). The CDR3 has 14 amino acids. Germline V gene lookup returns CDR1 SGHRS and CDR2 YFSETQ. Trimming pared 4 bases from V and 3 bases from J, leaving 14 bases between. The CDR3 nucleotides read TGCGCCAGCAGCGAGAGGACAAGTGGCTACGAGCAGTACTTC. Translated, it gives CASSERTSGYEQYF.

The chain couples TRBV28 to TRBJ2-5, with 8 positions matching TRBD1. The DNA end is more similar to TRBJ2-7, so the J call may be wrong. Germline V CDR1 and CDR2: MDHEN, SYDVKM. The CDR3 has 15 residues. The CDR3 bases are TGTGCCAGCAGCCTCCGGGACAGGTTGGTCTACGAGCAGTACTTC. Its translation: CASSLRDRLVYEQYF.

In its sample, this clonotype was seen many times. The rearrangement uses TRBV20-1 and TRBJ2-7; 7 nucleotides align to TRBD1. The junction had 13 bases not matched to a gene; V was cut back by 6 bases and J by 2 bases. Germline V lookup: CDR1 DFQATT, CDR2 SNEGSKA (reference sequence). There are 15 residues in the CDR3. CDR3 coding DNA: TGCAGTGCCCCCCCACTGACAGGGACAACCTACGAGCAGTACTTC. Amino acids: CSAPPLTGTTYEQYF.

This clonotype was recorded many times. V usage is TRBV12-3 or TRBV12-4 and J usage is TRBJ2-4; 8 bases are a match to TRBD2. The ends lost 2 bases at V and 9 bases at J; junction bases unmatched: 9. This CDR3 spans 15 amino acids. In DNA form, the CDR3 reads TGTGCCAGCAGTTTAAGAACGGGAGGGGCTGGCATTCAGTACTTC. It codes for CASSLRTGGAGIQYF.

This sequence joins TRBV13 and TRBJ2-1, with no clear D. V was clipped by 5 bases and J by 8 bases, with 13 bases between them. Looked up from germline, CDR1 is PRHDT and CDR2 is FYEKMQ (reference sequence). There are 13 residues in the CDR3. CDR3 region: CASSLTRGHEQFF. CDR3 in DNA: TGTGCCAGCAGCCTTACACGCGGTCATGAGCAGTTCTTC.

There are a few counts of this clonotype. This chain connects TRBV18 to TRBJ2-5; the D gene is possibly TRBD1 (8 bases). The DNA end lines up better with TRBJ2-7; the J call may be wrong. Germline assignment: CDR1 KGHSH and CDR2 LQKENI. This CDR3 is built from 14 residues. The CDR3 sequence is CASSPNRGGYEQYF. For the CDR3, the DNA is TGTGCCAGCTCACCAAACAGGGGGGGGTACGAGCAGTACTTC.

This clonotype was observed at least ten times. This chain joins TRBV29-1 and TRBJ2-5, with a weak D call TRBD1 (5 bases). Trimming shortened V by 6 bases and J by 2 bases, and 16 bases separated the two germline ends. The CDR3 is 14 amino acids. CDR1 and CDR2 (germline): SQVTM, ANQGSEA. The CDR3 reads CSVSERTGQETQYF. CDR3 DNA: TGCAGCGTCAGCGAACGCACAGGACAAGAGACCCAGTACTTC. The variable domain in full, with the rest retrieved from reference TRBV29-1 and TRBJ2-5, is SAVISQKPSRDICQRGTSLTIQCQVDSQVTMMFWYRQQPGQSLTLIATANQGSEATYESGFVIDKFPISRPNLTFSTLTVSNMSPEDSSIYLCSVSERTGQETQYFGPGTRLLVL.

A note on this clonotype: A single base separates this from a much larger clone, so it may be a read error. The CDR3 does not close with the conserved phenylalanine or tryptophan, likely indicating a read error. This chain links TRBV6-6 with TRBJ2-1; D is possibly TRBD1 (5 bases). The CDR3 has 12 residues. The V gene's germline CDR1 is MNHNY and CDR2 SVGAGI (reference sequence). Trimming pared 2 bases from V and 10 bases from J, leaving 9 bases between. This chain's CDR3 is CASSYASGEQFC. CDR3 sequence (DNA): TGTGCCAGCAGTTACGCGTCAGGGGAGCAGTTCTGC.

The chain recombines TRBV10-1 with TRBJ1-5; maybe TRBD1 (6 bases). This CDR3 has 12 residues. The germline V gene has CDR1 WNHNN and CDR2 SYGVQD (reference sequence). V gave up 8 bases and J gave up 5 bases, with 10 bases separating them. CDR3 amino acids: CASETGDQPQHF. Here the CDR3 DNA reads TGCGCCAGCGAGACAGGAGATCAGCCCCAGCATTTT.

The CDR3 reads CASSSRNSGSRETQYF. The CDR3 DNA sequence: TGCGCCAGCAGCTCGAGGAATAGCGGGAGTAGGGAGACCCAGTACTTC. The J gene is TRBJ2-7, the V gene TRBV5-1; 9 positions agree with TRBD2. The assigned J gene may be wrong: the sequence end matches TRBJ2-5 better. The CDR3 totals 16 residues. CDR1 is SGHRS and CDR2 is YFSETQ in the germline V gene.

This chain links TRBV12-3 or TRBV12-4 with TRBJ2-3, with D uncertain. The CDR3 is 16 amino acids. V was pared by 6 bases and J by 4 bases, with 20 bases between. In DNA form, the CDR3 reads TGTGCCAGCAGCCCGACCGGCAGGTACGGCGCAGATACGCAGTATTTT. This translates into CASSPTGRYGADTQYF.